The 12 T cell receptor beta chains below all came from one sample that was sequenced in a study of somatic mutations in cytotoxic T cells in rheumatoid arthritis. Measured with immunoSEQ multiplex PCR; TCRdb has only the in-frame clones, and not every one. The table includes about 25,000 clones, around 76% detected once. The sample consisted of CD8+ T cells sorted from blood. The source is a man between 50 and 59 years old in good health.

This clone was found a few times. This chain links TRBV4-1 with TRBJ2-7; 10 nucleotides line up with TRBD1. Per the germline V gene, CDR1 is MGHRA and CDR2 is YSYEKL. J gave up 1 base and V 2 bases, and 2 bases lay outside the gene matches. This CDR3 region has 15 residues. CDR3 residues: CASSQTGQGSYEQYF. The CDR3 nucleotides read TGCGCCAGCAGCCAAACGGGACAGGGGTCCTACGAGCAGTACTTC.

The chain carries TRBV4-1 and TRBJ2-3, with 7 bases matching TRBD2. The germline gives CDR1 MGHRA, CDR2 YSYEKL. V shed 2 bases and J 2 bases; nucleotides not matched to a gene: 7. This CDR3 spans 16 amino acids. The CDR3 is CASSQRMAGDTDTQYF. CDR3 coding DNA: TGCGCCAGCAGCCAAAGGATGGCGGGAGACACAGATACGCAGTATTTT.

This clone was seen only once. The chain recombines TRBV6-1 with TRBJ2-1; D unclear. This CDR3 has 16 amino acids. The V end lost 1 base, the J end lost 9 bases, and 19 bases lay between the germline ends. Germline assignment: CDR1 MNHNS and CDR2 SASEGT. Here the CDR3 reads CASSEVRQPAFGEQFF. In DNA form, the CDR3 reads TGTGCCAGCAGTGAAGTTCGGCAGCCCGCCTTTGGTGAGCAGTTCTTC.

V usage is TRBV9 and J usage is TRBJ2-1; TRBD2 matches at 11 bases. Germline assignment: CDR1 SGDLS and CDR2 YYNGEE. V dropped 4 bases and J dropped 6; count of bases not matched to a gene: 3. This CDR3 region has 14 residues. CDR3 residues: CASSPLAGGNEQFF. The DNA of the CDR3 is TGTGCCAGCAGCCCCCTAGCGGGAGGCAATGAGCAGTTCTTC.

As DNA, the CDR3 is TGTGCCAGCAGCCCTGCCTTTAGCGGGAGGAACAACAATGAGCAGTTCTTC. Amino acids: CASSPAFSGRNNNEQFF. The chain uses TRBV5-4 and TRBJ2-1; TRBD2 matches at 10 bases. The length of the CDR3 is 17 residues. Trimming at V came to 4 bases and at J to 5 bases, leaving 12 bases not matched to a gene. The V gene's germline CDR1 is SGHNT and CDR2 YYREEE (reference sequence).

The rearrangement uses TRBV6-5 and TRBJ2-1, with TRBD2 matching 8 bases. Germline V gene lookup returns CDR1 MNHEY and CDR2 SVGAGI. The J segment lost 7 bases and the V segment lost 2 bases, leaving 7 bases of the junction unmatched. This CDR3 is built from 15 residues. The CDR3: CASSYEGGRSNEQFF. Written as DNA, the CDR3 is TGTGCCAGCAGTTACGAGGGCGGGAGGAGTAATGAGCAGTTCTTC.

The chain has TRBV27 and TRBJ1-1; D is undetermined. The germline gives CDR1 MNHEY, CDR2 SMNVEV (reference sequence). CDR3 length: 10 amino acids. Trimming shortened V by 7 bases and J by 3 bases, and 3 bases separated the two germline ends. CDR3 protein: CASTDTEAFF. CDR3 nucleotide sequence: TGTGCCAGCACCGACACTGAAGCTTTCTTT.

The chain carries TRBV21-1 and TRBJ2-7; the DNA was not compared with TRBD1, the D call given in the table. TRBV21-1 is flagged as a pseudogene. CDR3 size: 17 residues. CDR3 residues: CASSKMRDRGLGYEQYF. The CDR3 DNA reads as TGTGCCAGCAGCAAAATGAGGGACAGGGGGCTGGGCTACGAGCAGTACTTC.

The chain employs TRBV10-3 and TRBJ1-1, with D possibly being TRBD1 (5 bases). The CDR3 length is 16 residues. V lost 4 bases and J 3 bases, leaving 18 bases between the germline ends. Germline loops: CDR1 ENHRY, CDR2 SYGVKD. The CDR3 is CAISAPGRGRDTEAFF. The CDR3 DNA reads TGTGCCATCAGTGCCCCCGGGCGGGGACGGGACACTGAAGCTTTCTTT.

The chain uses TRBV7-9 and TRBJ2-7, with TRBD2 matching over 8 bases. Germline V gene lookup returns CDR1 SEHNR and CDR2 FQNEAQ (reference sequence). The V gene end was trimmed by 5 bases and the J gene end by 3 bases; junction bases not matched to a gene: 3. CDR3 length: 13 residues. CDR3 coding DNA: TGTGCCAGCAGCGGACTAGCAGACTACGAGCAGTACTTC. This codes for CASSGLADYEQYF.

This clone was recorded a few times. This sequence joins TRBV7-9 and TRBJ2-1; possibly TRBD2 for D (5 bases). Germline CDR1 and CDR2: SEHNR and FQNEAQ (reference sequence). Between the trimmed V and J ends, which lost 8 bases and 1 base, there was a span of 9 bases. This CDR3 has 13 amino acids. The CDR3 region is CASLGDSYNEQFF. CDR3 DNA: TGTGCCAGCCTCGGGGATTCCTACAATGAGCAGTTCTTC.

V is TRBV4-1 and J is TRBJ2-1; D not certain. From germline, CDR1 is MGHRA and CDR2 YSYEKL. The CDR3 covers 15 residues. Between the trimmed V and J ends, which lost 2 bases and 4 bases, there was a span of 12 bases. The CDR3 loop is CASSQKGVGYNEQFF. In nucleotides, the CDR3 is TGCGCCAGCAGCCAAAAGGGTGTCGGGTACAATGAGCAGTTCTTC.